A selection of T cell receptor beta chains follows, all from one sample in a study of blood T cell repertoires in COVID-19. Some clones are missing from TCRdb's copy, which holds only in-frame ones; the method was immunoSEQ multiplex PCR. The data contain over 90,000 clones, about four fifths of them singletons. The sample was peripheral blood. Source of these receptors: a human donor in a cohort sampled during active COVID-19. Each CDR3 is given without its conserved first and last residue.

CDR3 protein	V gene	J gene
ASSPNFYEQY	TRBV12-3/TRBV12-4	TRBJ2-7
ASSQAGGSARETQY	TRBV3-1/TRBV3-2	TRBJ2-5
ASSARQDHNSPLH	TRBV9	TRBJ1-6
ASSLTQGATEAF	TRBV7-3	TRBJ1-1
ASSPQTSGGYNEQF	TRBV9	TRBJ2-1
ASNSGTGYQPQH	TRBV10-1	TRBJ1-5
ASSSIGGGENQETQY	TRBV3-1/TRBV3-2	TRBJ2-5
ASSLGTNPRETQY	TRBV28	TRBJ2-5
ASSRGGAGQPQH	TRBV2	TRBJ1-5
ASSLGLAGLNSYEQY	TRBV7-9	TRBJ2-7
ATSDLREGLDTQY	TRBV24-1	TRBJ2-3
ASSLFGGEFYEQY	TRBV5-6	TRBJ2-7
ASSLMGPNGGTEAF	TRBV28	TRBJ1-1
ASSSYRGMHTEAF	TRBV13	TRBJ1-1
ASSPAESGELF	TRBV18	TRBJ2-2
ASSTYRGGDTQY	TRBV19	TRBJ2-3
ASSQERLAGGREQY	TRBV4-2	TRBJ2-7
ASSPSGFSYNSPLH	TRBV4-1	TRBJ1-6
ASSPGDRASYEQY	TRBV3-1/TRBV3-2	TRBJ2-7
ASSLDFGLAGTGELF	TRBV11-2	TRBJ2-2
ASSQDLVRDRVFTDTQY	TRBV3-1/TRBV3-2	TRBJ2-3
ASSLAGNTIY	TRBV5-6	TRBJ1-3
ASTHEGYSPLH	TRBV12-3/TRBV12-4	TRBJ1-6
ASSYKRASYEQY	TRBV27	TRBJ2-7
ASSPSGASTGELF	TRBV6-4	TRBJ2-2
ASSQPGGGALEQF	TRBV4-1	TRBJ2-1
ATSSRGLYGYT	TRBV15	TRBJ1-2
ASSPDRGQETQY	TRBV7-8	TRBJ2-5
ASSGGTGGVPEAF	TRBV5-1	TRBJ1-1
ASSLDREQETQY	TRBV11-1	TRBJ2-5
ASSPRETTNEKLF	TRBV19	TRBJ1-4
ASSFTGTHGNTIY	TRBV5-5	TRBJ1-3
ASSSPGLGYGYT	TRBV28	TRBJ1-2
ASSPARPETQY	TRBV3-1/TRBV3-2	TRBJ2-5
ASSDMVTSGNTIY	TRBV6-4	TRBJ1-3
ASSVLDITEAF	TRBV9	TRBJ1-1
ASRPLLAGADNEQF	TRBV19	TRBJ2-1
ASSEAPDRTYEQY	TRBV9	TRBJ2-7
ATAGQGVYNEQF	TRBV6-5	TRBJ2-1
SATTVGEQY	TRBV20-1	TRBJ2-7
ASSGIDTEAF	TRBV10-1	TRBJ1-1
ASSARGGGTIY	TRBV25-1	TRBJ1-3
ASSLEHINEQF	TRBV11-3	TRBJ2-1
ASSLRAISGNTIY	TRBV5-1	TRBJ1-3
ASSLDSYQPQH	TRBV11-2	TRBJ1-5
ASSLSPGGRGNSPLH	TRBV27	TRBJ1-6
ASSSYGYGYT	TRBV11-2	TRBJ1-2
ASSYLAGGPYEQY	TRBV6-5	TRBJ2-7
ASSASGQGTYNEQF	TRBV9	TRBJ2-1
ASSRPGMNTEAF	TRBV14	TRBJ1-1
ASNPPGGVTEAF	TRBV6-5	TRBJ1-1
ASSLRTLYTEAF	TRBV7-2	TRBJ1-1
ASSNPTGTISNQPQH	TRBV19	TRBJ1-5
ASSQGRRGNEQF	TRBV14	TRBJ2-1
AILGTGPPWGQPQH	TRBV24-1	TRBJ1-5
ASSYSRVGSQSPLH	TRBV6-5	TRBJ1-6
ASSLVAGGPPLEQY	TRBV5-1	TRBJ2-3
ASSGDFDAYNEQF	TRBV5-1	TRBJ2-1
ASSRVGSGGHSTDTQY	TRBV9	TRBJ2-3